These 25 T cell receptor beta chains were all obtained from the same sample, sequenced in a study of shared clonotypes between healthy human individuals. Positively selected for CCR7, the CD45RO-negative cells used as naive CD8 cells excluded terminally differentiated effector memory CD45RA+ cells. Sequenced by immunoSEQ multiplex PCR; TCRdb stores in-frame clones only, minus some. This sample carries about 2,100,000 clones, roughly 91% of them seen once, and the ten largest clones take over 1.5%. Source material: naive CD8+ T cells from PBMCs. Receptors originate from a man in his late teens or twenties in good health. Some clones in this sample may be carry-over from other donors' samples.

This clone was recorded only once. V usage is TRBV6-1 and J usage is TRBJ2-1; D may be TRBD2 (6 bases). There are 16 residues in the CDR3. V shed 2 bases and J shed 6 bases, with 17 bases lying between them. CDR1 and CDR2 from the germline V gene are MNHNS and SASEGT. CDR3 region: CASSEYGAGKFNEQFF. The CDR3 DNA is TGTGCCAGCAGTGAATACGGCGCGGGAAAATTCAATGAGCAGTTCTTC.

This chain links TRBV2 with TRBJ2-7; 10 bases match TRBD2. Germline loops: CDR1 SNHLY, CDR2 FYNNEI. Trimming took 7 bases from V and 3 from J; bases not matched to a gene: 6. CDR3 length: 14 residues. The CDR3 sequence is CASTEGLASYEQYF. The CDR3 coding sequence is TGTGCCAGCACCGAGGGACTAGCGAGCTACGAGCAGTACTTC.

V usage is TRBV29-1 and J usage is TRBJ2-3; 9 bases are a match to TRBD1. The CDR3 has 15 amino acids. J was trimmed by 3 bases and V by 7 bases; bases with no gene match: 11. Germline V gene lookup returns CDR1 SQVTM and CDR2 ANQGSEA. This chain's CDR3 is CSARRPGTGTDTQYF. The CDR3 region has the DNA TGCAGCGCTCGCCGACCGGGGACAGGGACAGATACGCAGTATTTT.

The V call is TRBV7-3, the J call TRBJ2-3; maybe TRBD1 (5 bases). This CDR3 contains 16 residues. The germline V gene encodes CDR1 SGHTA and CDR2 FQGTGA. V gave up 2 bases and J gave up 4 bases, with 16 bases separating them. The CDR3 DNA reads TGTGCCAGCAGCTTATGGGTTAGGGTGGGGCCAGATACGCAGTATTTT. This sequence encodes CASSLWVRVGPDTQYF.

V gene TRBV19 combines with J gene TRBJ2-5, with D perhaps given as TRBD1 or TRBD2 (5 bases each). Trimming took off 2 bases at V and 5 bases at J, with 18 bases between the two ends. From germline, CDR1 is LNHDA and CDR2 SQIVND (reference sequence). CDR3 length: 16 amino acids. The CDR3 region is CASSIQGAGSGETQYF. CDR3 DNA: TGTGCCAGTAGTATACAAGGGGCTGGGAGTGGCGAGACCCAGTACTTC.

The chain recombines TRBV7-9 with TRBJ2-7, with 9 bases matching TRBD1. The V gene end was trimmed by 2 bases and the J gene end by 4 bases; junction bases not matched to a gene: 6. This CDR3 comprises 15 residues. The germline V gene has CDR1 SEHNR and CDR2 FQNEAQ (reference sequence). CDR3 coding DNA: TGTGCCAGCAGCTTAACTACAGGGGGCAAGTACGAGCAGTACTTC. Translation gives CASSLTTGGKYEQYF.

The rearrangement joins TRBV9 to TRBJ2-2; 7 bases map to TRBD1. CDR1 SGDLS and CDR2 YYNGEE come from the germline V gene. V was clipped by 3 bases and J by 7 bases; unmatched bases: 15. The CDR3 has 17 residues. In DNA form, the CDR3 reads TGTGCCAGCAGCGAGCGGTCGATAACAGGGGTGGACGGGGAGCTGTTTTTT. Translated: CASSERSITGVDGELFF.

The CDR3 nucleotides read TGTGCCAGCAGCCCCTCGAGCGGGAAAGGCTACAATGAGCAGTTCTTC. Translated: CASSPSSGKGYNEQFF. The chain joins TRBV7-9 to TRBJ2-1, with 7 bases that match TRBD2. CDR3 length equals 16 residues. Germline lookup yields CDR1 SEHNR and CDR2 FQNEAQ (reference sequence). V lost 5 bases to trimming and J lost 3 bases; unmatched junction nucleotides: 10. Full variable domain (outside the CDR3, taken from reference TRBV7-9 and TRBJ2-1): DTGVSQNPRHKITKRGQNVTFRCDPISEHNRLYWYRQTLGQGPEFLTYFQNEAQLEKSRLLSDRFSAERPKGSFSTLEIQRTEQGDSAMYLCASSPSSGKGYNEQFFGPGTRLTVL.

V gene TRBV30 combines with J gene TRBJ2-1, with D possibly being TRBD1 (6 bases). The CDR3 totals 15 residues. The ends were cut back, 5 bases at V and 7 bases at J, with 21 bases in the middle. The germline gives CDR1 GTSNPN, CDR2 SVGIG (reference sequence). CDR3 region: CAWYRDTGFGNEQFF. The CDR3 DNA sequence: TGTGCCTGGTACCGGGATACAGGGTTTGGGAATGAGCAGTTCTTC. Together with reference TRBV30 and TRBJ2-1, the CDR3 gives the full variable domain: SQTIHQWPATLVQPVGSPLSLECTVEGTSNPNLYWYRQAAGRGLQLLFYSVGIGQISSEVPQNLSASRPQDRQFILSSKKLLLSDSGFYLCAWYRDTGFGNEQFFGPGTRLTVL.

The count of this clone is one. V gene TRBV7-5 combines with J gene TRBJ1-1. TRBV7-5 is a pseudogene segment. The CDR3 length is 13 residues. The CDR3: CASSLAGETEAFF. The CDR3 DNA reads as TGTGCCAGCAGCTTAGCGGGGGAGACTGAAGCTTTCTTT.

The genes are TRBV15 and TRBJ2-7, with 7 positions matching TRBD2. CDR1 is LNHNV, CDR2 YYDKDF, per germline (reference sequence). This CDR3 spans 12 amino acids. Trimming removed 3 bases from V and 5 bases from J; junction bases left unmatched: 1. The CDR3 loop reads CATSRGGNEQYF. The CDR3 bases are TGTGCCACCAGCAGGGGGGGGAACGAGCAGTACTTC.

As for this clone: Other DNA sequences in the same sample also yield this CDR3. This chain connects TRBV6-5 to TRBJ2-7, with 8 bases lining up with TRBD1. The germline gives CDR1 MNHEY, CDR2 SVGAGI. The CDR3 covers 15 residues. V shed 2 bases and J 3 bases; nucleotides not matched to a gene: 6. The CDR3 spells CASSYGGQGVYEQYF. The CDR3 DNA sequence: TGTGCCAGCAGTTACGGAGGACAGGGAGTCTACGAGCAGTACTTC.

The gene calls are TRBV5-1 and TRBJ2-7; no definite D call. Trimming took off 4 bases at V and 4 bases at J, with 24 bases between the two ends. Per the germline V gene, CDR1 is SGHRS and CDR2 is YFSETQ. This CDR3 comprises 17 residues. This chain's CDR3 is CASSPPRVGSSQYEQYF. CDR3 DNA: TGCGCCAGCAGCCCCCCTCGGGTCGGATCCTCCCAATACGAGCAGTACTTC. Drawing the rest from reference TRBV5-1 and TRBJ2-7, the complete variable domain is KAGVTQTPRYLIKTRGQQVTLSCSPISGHRSVSWYQQTPGQGLQFLFEYFSETQRNKGNFPGRFSGRQFSNSRSEMNVSTLELGDSALYLCASSPPRVGSSQYEQYFGPGTRLTVT.

The J gene is TRBJ1-2, the V gene TRBV15; 10 bases fit TRBD1. CDR1 LNHNV and CDR2 YYDKDF come from the germline V gene (reference sequence). Losses at the gene ends were 3 bases for V and 7 bases for J; bases not matched to a gene: 14. The CDR3 length is 17 residues. The CDR3 DNA is TGTGCCACCAGCAGCCGGGACAGGGGAAATGGGCCGGGTGGCTACACCTTC. This codes for CATSSRDRGNGPGGYTF.

V gene TRBV27 combines with J gene TRBJ2-5; perhaps TRBD1 as D (6 bases). CDR1 is MNHEY and CDR2 is SMNVEV in the germline V gene (reference sequence). V lost 2 bases and J lost 5, with 12 bases in between. The CDR3 length is 14 residues. The CDR3 here is CASSLIQGDETQYF. DNA of the CDR3: TGTGCCAGCAGTTTAATACAGGGAGACGAGACCCAGTACTTC.

The chain couples TRBV28 to TRBJ1-1; D ambiguous. There are 16 residues in the CDR3. The V end lost 3 bases, the J end lost 0 bases, and 14 bases lay between the germline ends. Germline values: CDR1 MDHEN, CDR2 SYDVKM. The DNA of the CDR3 is TGTGCCAGCAGTTTGGGTGGAACCTTCCTGAACACTGAAGCTTTCTTT. Its protein is CASSLGGTFLNTEAFF.

The CDR3 DNA follows: TGTGCCAGCAGCCACCATTGGGGGGGAGGTGGGGCCAACGTCCTGACTTTC. This gives the protein CASSHHWGGGGANVLTF. This chain uses TRBV7-2 with TRBJ2-6, with 7 positions matching TRBD2. V lost 5 bases, J lost 3 bases, and 10 bases stayed unmatched. This CDR3 is built from 17 residues. CDR1 is SGHTA and CDR2 is FQGNSA in the germline V gene.

The chain links TRBV5-1 to TRBJ2-1; 8 bases line up with TRBD2. This CDR3 region has 16 residues. The germline V gene has CDR1 SGHRS and CDR2 YFSETQ. The V gene end was trimmed by 4 bases and the J gene end by 5 bases; junction bases not matched to a gene: 11. CDR3 region: CASSLTFSGANNEQFF. Written as DNA, the CDR3 is TGCGCCAGCAGCCTTACCTTTAGCGGGGCCAACAATGAGCAGTTCTTC.

V and J are TRBV27 and TRBJ2-2; tentative D call: TRBD1 (6 bases). The CDR3 is 16 amino acids. Germline V CDR1 and CDR2: MNHEY, SMNVEV (reference sequence). With 0 bases removed from V and 6 bases from J, the gap between germline ends came to 14 bases. The CDR3 DNA is TGTGCCAGCAGTTTATCCAGGGGTATGGGTGCCGGGGAGCTGTTTTTT. Translated, it gives CASSLSRGMGAGELFF.

The V gene is TRBV29-1, the J gene TRBJ1-2; weak D call: TRBD1 (5 bases). Between the trimmed V and J ends, which lost 6 bases and 5 bases, there was a span of 13 bases. The CDR3 is 12 amino acids. Germline CDR1 SQVTM, CDR2 ANQGSEA. CDR3 sequence (DNA): TGCAGCGTCGAGGGACTGATATATGGCTACACCTTC. It yields the protein CSVEGLIYGYTF. Full variable domain (remainder filled in from reference TRBV29-1 and TRBJ1-2): SAVISQKPSRDICQRGTSLTIQCQVDSQVTMMFWYRQQPGQSLTLIATANQGSEATYESGFVIDKFPISRPNLTFSTLTVSNMSPEDSSIYLCSVEGLIYGYTFGSGTRLTVV.

The J gene is TRBJ2-7, the V gene TRBV15; possible D gene TRBD2, 6 bases. The germline gives CDR1 LNHNV, CDR2 YYDKDF (reference sequence). This CDR3 has 14 amino acids. V lost 0 bases to trimming and J lost 5 bases, with 11 bases between them. The chain's CDR3 is CATSRDLAIHEQYF. The CDR3 nucleotides read TGTGCCACCAGCAGAGATCTAGCGATCCACGAGCAGTACTTC.

The V and J genes are TRBV7-8 and TRBJ2-7, with unresolved D. V shed 0 bases and J shed 7 bases, with 16 bases lying between them. The CDR3 loop spans 15 amino acids. In germline, CDR1 is SGHVS, CDR2 FQNEAQ. CDR3 coding DNA: TGTGCCAGCAGCTTAGCTCCTGCCATGGCTGGGGAGCAGTACTTC. Protein: CASSLAPAMAGEQYF. Combining the CDR3 with reference TRBV7-8 and TRBJ2-7 gives the whole variable domain GAGVSQSPRYKVAKRGQDVALRCDPISGHVSLFWYQQALGQGPEFLTYFQNEAQLDKSGLPSDRFFAERPEGSVSTLKIQRTQQEDSAVYLCASSLAPAMAGEQYFGPGTRLTVT.

The chain uses TRBV7-9 and TRBJ1-3; D may be TRBD1 (6 bases). Trimming stripped 2 bases from V and 7 bases from J, with 24 bases between. The CDR3 has 18 amino acids. Germline V gene sequence: CDR1 SEHNR, CDR2 FQNEAQ (reference sequence). The CDR3 DNA reads as TGTGCCAGCAGCTTATTACAAACGGACAGTGGCTTTGGGAACACCATATATTTT. Translation gives CASSLLQTDSGFGNTIYF.

In regard to this clone: Other DNA sequences from this sample encode an identical CDR3 as well. The CDR3 DNA reads TGTGCCAGCGGGTTCTACGAGCAGTACTTC. Translating gives CASGFYEQYF. The V gene is TRBV28, the J gene TRBJ2-7; D call uncertain. In germline, CDR1 is MDHEN, CDR2 SYDVKM. V lost 8 bases, J lost 3 bases, and 5 bases lay in between. This CDR3 has 10 amino acids.

To note about this clone: A much larger clone differs from this one at a single base, so this may be a read error. Other DNA sequences of this sample code for an identical CDR3. V gene TRBV7-9 combines with J gene TRBJ2-7; weak D call: TRBD2 (6 bases). The CDR3 is 13 amino acids. Germline V gene data show CDR1 as SEHNR and CDR2 as FQNEAQ (reference sequence). V was cut by 0 bases and J by 3 bases, with 6 bases left in between. In DNA form, the CDR3 reads TGTGCCAGCAGCTTAGCCGGGGGCTACGAGCAGTACTTC. Residues: CASSLAGGYEQYF.